The sequence of this TCR beta chain was determined in a study of cytomegalovirus exposure and HLA in healthy donors. It was with 60 Vbeta and 13 Jbeta primers that the PCR ran. Profiling relied on immunoSEQ multiplex PCR, and the TCRdb table lists in-frame clones only, not all of them. The sample includes over 150,000 clones, roughly 77% of them seen just once. The CDR3 runs 11 residues. The V end lost 3 bases, the J end lost 4 bases, and 4 bases lay between the germline ends. Germline-derived CDR1 and CDR2 are SGDLS and YYNGEE. Sample: PBMCs. The rearrangement links TRBV9 to TRBJ1-1, with unresolved D. This clonotype was obtained from a man younger than 45 in good health and CMV-seropositive. The CDR3 DNA is TGTGCCAGCAGCGCAGGCACTGAAGCTTTCTTT. It specifies CASSAGTEAFF.